This T cell receptor beta chain was identified in a study of blood T cell repertoires in COVID-19. Looking at the study overall: PBMCs, B-cell-depleted T cells, or T cells provided the cDNA or gDNA that made up the material.

V was trimmed by 0 bases and J by 0 bases, leaving 9 bases between them. This CDR3 is built from 15 residues. CDR1 and CDR2 from the germline V gene are SGHDT and YYEEEE. Sequenced by immunoSEQ multiplex PCR; TCRdb stores in-frame clones only, minus some. The data hold roughly 150,000 clones, with around nine tenths observed a single time. Patients from Seattle were sampled longitudinally, starting during active infection. This clone was recorded once. The chain has TRBV5-6 and TRBJ1-1; D is perhaps TRBD1 (6 bases). The sample was peripheral blood. The sequence was collected from a woman of 80 years or more with COVID-19, enrolled during active disease. The CDR3 sequence is CASSLDRALNTEAFF. DNA of the CDR3: TGTGCCAGCAGCTTGGACAGGGCTCTGAACACTGAAGCTTTCTTT.